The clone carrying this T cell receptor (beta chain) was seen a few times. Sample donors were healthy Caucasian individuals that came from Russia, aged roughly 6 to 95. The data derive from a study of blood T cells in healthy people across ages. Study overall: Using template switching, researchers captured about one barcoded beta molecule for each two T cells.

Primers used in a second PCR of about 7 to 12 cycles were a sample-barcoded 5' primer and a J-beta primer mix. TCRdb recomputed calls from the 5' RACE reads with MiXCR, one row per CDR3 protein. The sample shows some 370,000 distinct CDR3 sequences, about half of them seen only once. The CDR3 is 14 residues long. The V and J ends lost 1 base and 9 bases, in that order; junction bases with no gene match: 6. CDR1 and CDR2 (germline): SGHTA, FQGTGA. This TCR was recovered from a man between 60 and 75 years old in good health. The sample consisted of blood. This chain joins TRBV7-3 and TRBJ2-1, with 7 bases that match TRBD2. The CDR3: CASSLSGRAGEQFF. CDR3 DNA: TGTGCCAGCAGCTTAAGTGGGAGGGCGGGTGAGCAGTTCTTC.